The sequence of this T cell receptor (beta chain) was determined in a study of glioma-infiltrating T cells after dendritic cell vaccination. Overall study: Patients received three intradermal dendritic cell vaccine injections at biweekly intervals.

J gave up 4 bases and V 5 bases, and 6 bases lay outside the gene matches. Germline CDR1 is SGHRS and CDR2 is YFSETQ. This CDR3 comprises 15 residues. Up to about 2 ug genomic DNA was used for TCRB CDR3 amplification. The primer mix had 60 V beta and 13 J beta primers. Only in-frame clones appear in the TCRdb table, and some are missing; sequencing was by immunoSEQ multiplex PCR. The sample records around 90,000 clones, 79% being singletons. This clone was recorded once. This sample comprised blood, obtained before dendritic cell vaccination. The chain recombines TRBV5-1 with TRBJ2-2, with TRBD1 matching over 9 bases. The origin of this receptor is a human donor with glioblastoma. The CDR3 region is CASRAGTGTTGELFF. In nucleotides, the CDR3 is TGCGCCAGCAGGGCCGGGACAGGGACCACCGGGGAGCTGTTTTTT.